The 23 T cell receptor beta chains below were found in one sample sequenced in a study of T cell repertoires in cytomegalovirus infection. Each CDR3 protein gets one entry after TCRdb re-called the reads with MiXCR. The repertoire consists of about 260,000 distinct CDR3 sequences, with around 13% occurring once and the leading ten covering around 8.1%. The sequencing input was PBMCs. The receptors originated from a human donor in good health (CMV status not recorded). Some clones in this sample may be carry-over from other donors' samples.

This clonotype has more than one count but fewer than ten. The chain joins TRBV2 to TRBJ2-7, with TRBD1 matching 10 bases. Germline assignment: CDR1 SNHLY and CDR2 FYNNEI. V shed 5 bases, J shed 4 bases, and the junction held 5 bases outside the gene matches. The CDR3 is 14 amino acids. DNA for the CDR3: TGTGCCAGCAGTTCCGGGACAGGGGAATACGAGCAGTACTTC. The encoded protein is CASSSGTGEYEQYF.

In its sample, this clonotype was seen a few times. The chain recombines TRBV2 with TRBJ1-5, with 7 bases fitting TRBD1. Trimming cost V 4 bases and J 1 base; bases outside gene matches: 16. There are 19 residues in the CDR3. Germline values: CDR1 SNHLY, CDR2 FYNNEI. Here the CDR3 DNA reads TGTGCCAGCAGTGGGGGACAGTGGTCCACCGACGTCAGCAATCAGCCCCAGCATTTT. This sequence encodes CASSGGQWSTDVSNQPQHF.

This clonotype was recorded many times. The chain joins TRBV7-9 to TRBJ1-4; the match to TRBD1 covers 12 bases. Per the germline V gene, CDR1 is SEHNR and CDR2 is FQNEAQ (reference sequence). V shed 5 bases and J 0 bases; nucleotides not matched to a gene: 16. This CDR3 is 21 amino acids long. In DNA form, the CDR3 reads TGTGCCAGCAGCCCTCCGCGGGGACAGGGGGCTAGTCAGGCAACTAATGAAAAACTGTTTTTT. As protein: CASSPPRGQGASQATNEKLFF.

In its sample, this clonotype was seen many times. The rearrangement links TRBV29-1 to TRBJ1-1; D remains unclear. The CDR3 extends over 13 amino acids. Germline V gene sequence: CDR1 SQVTM, CDR2 ANQGSEA. Trimming took off 4 bases at V and 0 bases at J, with 9 bases between the two ends. Here the CDR3 reads CSVVGQLNTEAFF. CDR3 DNA sequence: TGCAGCGTTGTAGGGCAGCTGAACACTGAAGCTTTCTTT.

This clonotype was seen at least ten times. The rearrangement joins TRBV7-8 to TRBJ1-1, with D perhaps matching TRBD1 (6 bases). V was cut by 2 bases and J by 1 base, with 11 bases left in between. The germline V gene has CDR1 SGHVS and CDR2 FQNEAQ. The CDR3 has 15 amino acids. The CDR3 sequence: CASSLSRTANTEAFF. In DNA, the CDR3 is TGTGCCAGCAGCTTATCTCGGACAGCGAACACTGAAGCTTTCTTT.

This clonotype was observed at least ten times. The V and J genes are TRBV7-6 and TRBJ2-2; 13 bases align to TRBD2. J gave up 4 bases and V 5 bases, and 10 bases lay outside the gene matches. In germline, CDR1 is SGHVS, CDR2 FNYEAQ. This CDR3 has 18 residues. The chain's CDR3 is CASSLGLAGVEGTGELFF. The CDR3, as DNA: TGTGCCAGCAGCCTTGGACTAGCGGGAGTCGAGGGCACCGGGGAGCTGTTTTTT.

V is TRBV20-1 and J is TRBJ2-5, with a possible D match to TRBD1 (5 bases). CDR3 length equals 11 residues. The V and J ends lost 7 bases and 8 bases respectively, with 14 bases between them. Germline values: CDR1 DFQATT, CDR2 SNEGSKA (reference sequence). The CDR3 sequence is CSVTDTVTQYF. The CDR3 DNA is TGCAGTGTGACGGACACCGTAACCCAGTACTTC.

J is TRBJ2-1 and V is TRBV20-1; 7 bases line up with TRBD1. Looked up from germline, CDR1 is DFQATT and CDR2 is SNEGSKA (reference sequence). V shed 2 bases, J shed 1 base, and the junction held 5 bases outside the gene matches. CDR3 length: 15 amino acids. This CDR3 is CSARNRGPSYNEQFF. CDR3 nucleotide sequence: TGCAGTGCTAGAAACAGGGGACCTTCCTACAATGAGCAGTTCTTC.

The chain links TRBV29-1 to TRBJ2-7; 9 bases are a match to TRBD1. J lost 0 bases, V lost 3 bases, and 9 bases had no gene match. Germline V gene data show CDR1 as SQVTM and CDR2 as ANQGSEA. The CDR3 extends over 16 amino acids. The CDR3 loop is CSVDFKGQGFSYEQYF. DNA for the CDR3: TGCAGCGTTGATTTCAAGGGACAGGGTTTCTCCTACGAGCAGTACTTC.

This clonotype was seen repeatedly, ten times or more. V usage is TRBV7-9 and J usage is TRBJ1-1; D gene uncertain. Germline V lookup: CDR1 SEHNR, CDR2 FQNEAQ (reference sequence). The germline V and J ends were trimmed by 2 bases and 1 base, with 11 bases remaining between them. The CDR3 runs 15 residues. For the CDR3, the DNA is TGTGCCAGCAGCTTATCCCAGGCGAGGAACACTGAAGCTTTCTTT. Translated: CASSLSQARNTEAFF.

As regards this clonotype: Germline is not matched at one junction end, which may reflect a read error. The rearrangement uses TRBV20-1 and TRBJ2-7, with D possibly matching TRBD1 (5 bases). The CDR3 covers 15 residues. The germline V gene has CDR1 DFQATT and CDR2 SNEGSKA (reference sequence). The CDR3 loop is CSARDLQGWSSEQYF. Here the CDR3 DNA reads TGCAGTGCTAGAGATCTCCAGGGTTGGTCCTCCGAGCAGTACTTC.

This clonotype has just a few counts. The chain joins TRBV7-7 to TRBJ2-5, with TRBD1 identical over 8 bases. V was clipped by 5 bases and J by 3 bases; unmatched bases: 8. The germline gives CDR1 SSHAT, CDR2 FNYEAQ (reference sequence). The CDR3 extends over 15 amino acids. CDR3 nucleotides: TGTGCCAGCAGCGCCGACAGGGGTAGGAAAGAGACCCAGTACTTC. Its protein is CASSADRGRKETQYF.

A few counts support this clonotype. The V call is TRBV7-9, the J call TRBJ2-7; D tentatively fits TRBD1 or TRBD2 (5 bases each). The CDR3 extends over 15 amino acids. The ends were cut back, 4 bases at V and 5 bases at J, with 18 bases in the middle. CDR1 is SEHNR and CDR2 is FQNEAQ in the germline V gene (reference sequence). CDR3 nucleotides: TGTGCCAGCAGCTCCCTCTTGGGGGTGAGGAACGAGCAGTACTTC. Residues: CASSSLLGVRNEQYF.

In its sample, this clonotype was seen a few times. This chain's CDR3 is CASSLPAGIDTQYF. CDR3 coding DNA: TGTGCCAGCAGCTTGCCGGCGGGAATAGATACGCAGTATTTT. The chain has TRBV5-5 and TRBJ2-3; perhaps TRBD2 as D (6 bases). Germline V lookup: CDR1 SGHKS, CDR2 YYEKEE (reference sequence). The V and J ends lost 1 base and 5 bases respectively, with 11 bases between them. The CDR3 totals 14 residues.

In its sample, this clonotype was seen many times. V gene TRBV6-2 or TRBV6-3 combines with J gene TRBJ2-7; TRBD2 matches 7 bases. The CDR3 runs 14 residues. CDR1 MNHEY and CDR2 SVGEGT come from the germline V gene. The V gene end was trimmed by 7 bases and the J gene end by 3 bases; junction bases not matched to a gene: 9. The CDR3 coding sequence is TGTGCCAGCATTGGACGGGAGGCGATCTACGAGCAGTACTTC. Its protein is CASIGREAIYEQYF.

There are a few counts of this clonotype. J is TRBJ2-7 and V is TRBV29-1; a possible D gene is TRBD1 (5 bases). Germline values: CDR1 SQVTM, CDR2 ANQGSEA. This CDR3 spans 12 amino acids. Trimming removed 4 bases at V and 1 base at J, with 8 bases between. Here the CDR3 reads CSVAQVSYEQYF. For the CDR3, the DNA is TGCAGCGTTGCACAGGTTTCCTACGAGCAGTACTTC.

This clonotype was detected a few times. The V gene is TRBV7-6, the J gene TRBJ1-2, with D uncertain. Germline V gene data show CDR1 as SGHVS and CDR2 as FNYEAQ. The CDR3 runs to 13 residues. Between the trimmed V and J ends, which lost 3 bases and 4 bases, there was a span of 9 bases. The CDR3 bases are TGTGCCAGCAGCTTTAGATCTGGCTATGGCTACACCTTC. It translates to CASSFRSGYGYTF.

The genes are TRBV20-1 and TRBJ2-3; a weak D match, TRBD1 (5 bases). CDR3 length equals 13 residues. With 5 bases removed from V and 0 bases from J, the gap between germline ends came to 9 bases. Germline CDR1 is DFQATT and CDR2 is SNEGSKA (reference sequence). The CDR3 DNA reads TGCAGTGCTCTCGGACAAAGCACAGATACGCAGTATTTT. Its translation: CSALGQSTDTQYF.

This clonotype was seen a handful of times. The J gene is TRBJ2-1, the V gene TRBV2; possible D gene TRBD2, 6 bases. The CDR3 loop spans 14 amino acids. Trimming removed 7 bases at V and 2 bases at J, with 12 bases between. Germline CDR1 SNHLY, CDR2 FYNNEI. This chain's CDR3 is CASTRDSPYNEQFF. The CDR3 DNA is TGTGCCAGCACACGGGACTCCCCCTACAATGAGCAGTTCTTC. Filled out from reference TRBV2 and TRBJ2-1, the complete variable domain reads EPEVTQTPSHQVTQMGQEVILRCVPISNHLYFYWYRQILGQKVEFLVSFYNNEISEKSEIFDDQFSVERPDGSNFTLKIRSTKLEDSAMYFCASTRDSPYNEQFFGPGTRLTVL.

This chain uses TRBV20-1 with TRBJ2-7, with 7 positions matching TRBD1. The CDR3 is 14 residues long. V shed 2 bases and J 1 base; nucleotides not matched to a gene: 5. Germline values: CDR1 DFQATT, CDR2 SNEGSKA (reference sequence). The CDR3: CSARPRTGSYEQYF. DNA for the CDR3: TGCAGTGCTAGACCCCGGACAGGTTCCTACGAGCAGTACTTC.

This clonotype has more than one count but fewer than ten. This chain links TRBV7-2 with TRBJ2-5; D is perhaps TRBD2 (5 bases). In germline, CDR1 is SGHTA, CDR2 FQGNSA. Trimming cost V 5 bases and J 7 bases, with 11 bases left between them. CDR3 size: 12 residues. The chain's CDR3 is CASSRPAGTQYF. In DNA, the CDR3 is TGTGCCAGCAGCCGACCTGCGGGGACCCAGTACTTC. The complete variable domain, with remaining parts taken from reference TRBV7-2 and TRBJ2-5, reads GAGVSQSPSNKVTEKGKDVELRCDPISGHTALYWYRQSLGQGLEFLIYFQGNSAPDKSGLPSDRFSAERTGGSVSTLTIQRTQQEDSAVYLCASSRPAGTQYFGPGTRLLVL.

The table lists this clonotype with many counts. The gene calls are TRBV7-6 and TRBJ2-1; D is ambiguous. CDR1 SGHVS and CDR2 FNYEAQ come from the germline V gene. Between the trimmed V and J ends, which lost 2 bases and 1 base, there was a span of 21 bases. The CDR3 spans 19 residues. CDR3 residues: CASSLKPRFEAISYNEQFF. CDR3 in DNA: TGTGCCAGCAGCTTAAAGCCGCGCTTCGAGGCTATATCCTACAATGAGCAGTTCTTC.

The genes are TRBV29-1 and TRBJ2-1; TRBD2 aligns across 7 bases. The V segment lost 4 bases and the J segment 4 bases; nucleotides outside the gene matches: 7. This CDR3 region has 14 residues. Germline loops: CDR1 SQVTM, CDR2 ANQGSEA. This CDR3 is CSVGGGGFYNEQFF. The CDR3 nucleotides are TGCAGCGTTGGGGGCGGGGGTTTTTACAATGAGCAGTTCTTC.